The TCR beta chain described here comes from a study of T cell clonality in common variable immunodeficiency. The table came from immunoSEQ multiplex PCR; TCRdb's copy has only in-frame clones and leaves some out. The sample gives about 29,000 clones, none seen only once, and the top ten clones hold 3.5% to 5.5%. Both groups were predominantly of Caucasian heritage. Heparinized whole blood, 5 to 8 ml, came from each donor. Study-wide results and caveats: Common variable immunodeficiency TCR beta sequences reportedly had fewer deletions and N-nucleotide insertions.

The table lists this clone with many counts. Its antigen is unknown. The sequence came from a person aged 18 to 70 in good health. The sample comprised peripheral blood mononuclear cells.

The sequenced CDR3 bases are TGCAGTGCAAGGCAGGGGGCGGATACTGGC. Translation: CSARQGADTG. Given in full, the CDR3 is CSARQGADTGYTF. The chain couples TRBV20-1 to TRBJ1-2; TRBD1 agrees at 8 bases. The CDR3 end is not reached by the read, which stops 3 residues before it; the germline J gene fills it in. V shed 6 bases, J shed 7 bases, and the junction held 10 bases outside the gene matches. Germline values: CDR1 DFQATT, CDR2 SNEGSKA (reference sequence). The CDR3 runs 13 residues.